A single sample gave rise to the 18 T cell receptor beta chains below, sequenced in a study of blood T cell repertoires in COVID-19 (dated by TCRdb to 2020 to 2021). Libraries were made using the immunoSEQ multiplex PCR assay. The table was pulled from immuneACCESS by TCRdb, which kept in-frame rearrangements only. Such tables lose some clones; where checked, under half of the loss comes from unresolved V genes, and the rest has no known cause. A total of some 300,000 clones appear in this sample, 85% to 90% of them only once. The ten largest clones take up around 1.4% of the sample. Sequencing was done on a sample of peripheral blood. The receptor source for this set is a man between 65 and 79 years old with acute or convalescent COVID-19.

CDR3 sequence (DNA): TGTGCCAGCAGTGAAGCGGGGACAACAGCCTATGGCTACACCTTC. This gives the protein CASSEAGTTAYGYTF. The chain joins TRBV6-1 to TRBJ1-2; D perhaps matches TRBD1 (6 bases). Between the trimmed V and J ends, which lost 0 bases and 4 bases, there was a span of 12 bases. The CDR3 spans 15 residues. Germline CDR1 is MNHNS and CDR2 is SASEGT.

The chain is built from TRBV7-6 and TRBJ2-7; 11 nucleotides match TRBD1. The junction had 1 base not matched to a gene; V was cut back by 0 bases and J by 3 bases. This CDR3 spans 15 amino acids. CDR1 SGHVS and CDR2 FNYEAQ come from the germline V gene. The CDR3, as DNA: TGTGCCAGCAGCTTAGCGGGGACAGGGGGCTACGAGCAGTACTTC. Its translation is CASSLAGTGGYEQYF.

The count of this clone is one. The gene calls are TRBV5-6 and TRBJ2-7; D perhaps matches TRBD1 (6 bases). Trimming removed 0 bases at V and 8 bases at J, with 9 bases between. The CDR3 covers 12 residues. Per germline, CDR1 SGHDT and CDR2 YYEEEE. The CDR3 DNA follows: TGTGCCAGCAGCTTGGTAAGGGGGAAGCAGTACTTC. Translating gives CASSLVRGKQYF.

J is TRBJ1-1 and V is TRBV19, with D perhaps TRBD1 (6 bases). V shed 7 bases and J shed 2 bases, with 17 bases lying between them. Looked up from germline, CDR1 is LNHDA and CDR2 is SQIVND (reference sequence). The CDR3 has 15 residues. CDR3 protein: CASTSSQQGNTEAFF. CDR3 DNA: TGTGCCAGTACCTCTTCCCAACAGGGCAACACTGAAGCTTTCTTT.

The chain couples TRBV3-1 (or the pseudogene TRBV3-2) to TRBJ2-5; 7 nucleotides align to TRBD1. Germline lookup yields CDR1 LGHDT and CDR2 YNNKEL (reference sequence). Germline trimming cut 0 bases from V and 5 bases from J; bases unmatched to any gene: 9. The CDR3 loop spans 16 amino acids. CDR3 in amino acids: CASSQDGTGDEETQYF. For the CDR3, the DNA is TGTGCCAGCAGCCAAGATGGTACAGGGGATGAGGAGACCCAGTACTTC.

This chain uses TRBV7-3 with TRBJ2-1; 12 bases align to TRBD2. Trimming at V came to 1 base and at J to 6 bases, leaving 7 bases not matched to a gene. CDR3 length equals 17 residues. In germline, CDR1 is SGHTA, CDR2 FQGTGA. CDR3 sequence: CASSLMPTSGGFNEQFF. CDR3 bases: TGTGCCAGCAGCTTAATGCCCACTAGCGGGGGGTTCAATGAGCAGTTCTTC.

The chain recombines TRBV5-1 with TRBJ2-7, with 10 nucleotides matching TRBD1. Germline V CDR1 and CDR2: SGHRS, YFSETQ. The junction had 5 bases not matched to a gene; V was cut back by 4 bases and J by 4 bases. The CDR3 is 14 amino acids. The CDR3 DNA sequence: TGCGCCAGCAGCCCGGACAGGGGGAGGTACGAGCAGTACTTC. Its translation: CASSPDRGRYEQYF. Using reference TRBV5-1 and TRBJ2-7 for the parts outside the CDR3, the full variable domain is KAGVTQTPRYLIKTRGQQVTLSCSPISGHRSVSWYQQTPGQGLQFLFEYFSETQRNKGNFPGRFSGRQFSNSRSEMNVSTLELGDSALYLCASSPDRGRYEQYFGPGTRLTVT.

This chain links TRBV28 with TRBJ1-2, with 8 bases aligning to TRBD1. Germline V lookup: CDR1 MDHEN, CDR2 SYDVKM. J lost 5 bases, V lost 6 bases, and 5 bases had no gene match. The CDR3 has 13 amino acids. The CDR3 DNA reads as TGTGCCAGCAGGGTGGACAGGGTGTATGGCTACACCTTC. Translating it yields CASRVDRVYGYTF.

The V and J genes are TRBV6-6 and TRBJ2-3, with D uncertain. The ends were cut back, 7 bases at V and 0 bases at J, with 8 bases in the middle. The CDR3 length is 13 residues. Germline assignment: CDR1 MNHNY and CDR2 SVGAGI (reference sequence). The CDR3 bases are TGTGCCAGCAACCCGGGTAGCACAGATACGCAGTATTTT. Translating gives CASNPGSTDTQYF.

The chain joins TRBV15 to TRBJ1-4; tentatively, D is TRBD1 (5 bases). The CDR3 is made up of 15 amino acids. Germline-derived CDR1 and CDR2 are LNHNV and YYDKDF (reference sequence). V was shortened by 1 base and J by 5 bases, with 11 bases between the two germline ends. CDR3 region: CATSRVTETNEKLFF. DNA of the CDR3: TGTGCCACCAGCAGAGTGACAGAGACAAATGAAAAACTGTTTTTT.

The chain uses TRBV3-1 (or the pseudogene TRBV3-2) and TRBJ1-2; 9 bases are shared with TRBD1. CDR1 is LGHDT and CDR2 is YNNKEL in the germline V gene (reference sequence). CDR3 length equals 13 residues. J was trimmed by 8 bases and V by 4 bases; bases with no gene match: 5. The CDR3 loop reads CASSPGTGHGYTF. The CDR3 nucleotides are TGTGCCAGCAGCCCCGGGACAGGGCACGGCTACACCTTC.

This chain connects TRBV5-5 to TRBJ1-2, with D perhaps matching TRBD1 (6 bases). The V and J ends lost 4 bases and 8 bases respectively, with 18 bases between them. Germline CDR1 is SGHKS and CDR2 is YYEKEE (reference sequence). This CDR3 is built from 14 residues. CDR3 nucleotide sequence: TGTGCCAGCAGCGGGACAACAGGAAAGAGGGGCTACACCTTC. This translates into CASSGTTGKRGYTF.

J is TRBJ1-5 and V is TRBV21-1. TRBV21-1 is given as a pseudogene. The length of the CDR3 is 16 residues. The DNA of the CDR3 is TGTGCCAGCGGCACGAGGGGCGGGAGATGCAATCAGCCCCAGCATTTT. It encodes CASGTRGGRCNQPQHF.

The chain links TRBV30 to TRBJ1-5; TRBD1 matches at 7 bases. This CDR3 region has 14 residues. Germline CDR1 and CDR2: GTSNPN and SVGIG (reference sequence). Trimming removed 5 bases from V and 7 bases from J; junction bases left unmatched: 11. The CDR3 bases are TGTGCCTGGTCTTACAGGGGTATTAGCCAGCCCCAGCATTTT. Amino acid sequence: CAWSYRGISQPQHF.

The gene calls are TRBV28 and TRBJ2-5; D might be TRBD2 (6 bases). Deletions cut 2 bases from V and 2 bases from J, with 15 bases between. The CDR3 loop spans 16 amino acids. CDR1 and CDR2 (germline): MDHEN, SYDVKM. In DNA form, the CDR3 reads TGTGCCAGCAGTTTAACGGCAGTAGGAGGGCAAGAGACCCAGTACTTC. It specifies CASSLTAVGGQETQYF.

The rearrangement links TRBV29-1 to TRBJ1-2; TRBD1 agrees at 9 bases. The CDR3 consists of 12 residues. Germline V gene sequence: CDR1 SQVTM, CDR2 ANQGSEA. The junction had 4 bases not matched to a gene; V was cut back by 7 bases and J by 4 bases. The CDR3 reads CSAGQGPYGYTF. In DNA, the CDR3 is TGCAGCGCGGGACAGGGACCCTATGGCTACACCTTC.

This rearrangement joins TRBV7-2 to TRBJ2-1; 14 nucleotides agree with TRBD2. The V gene's germline CDR1 is SGHTA and CDR2 FQGNSA. CDR3 length: 18 amino acids. V was clipped by 5 bases and J by 0 bases; unmatched bases: 6. The CDR3 here is CASSRTSGGPSSYNEQFF. The CDR3 nucleotides read TGTGCCAGCAGCCGGACTAGCGGGGGGCCAAGCTCCTACAATGAGCAGTTCTTC.

The chain uses TRBV6-2 or TRBV6-3 and TRBJ1-2, with 8 nucleotides matching TRBD1. The CDR3 runs to 14 residues. The germline V gene has CDR1 MNHEY and CDR2 SVGEGT. The trim removed 5 bases at V and 7 bases at J, leaving 9 bases unmatched. CDR3 nucleotides: TGTGCCAGCAGTCCCTCCAGGACAGGGAGTGGCTACACCTTC. Amino acid sequence: CASSPSRTGSGYTF.